This TCR beta chain originates from a study of T cell repertoires in aging, cancer and after chemotherapy. Study-level information: Glioblastoma patients receiving temozolomide-based therapy gave paired samples before and after chemotherapy. Study conclusions and caveats: In healthy donors, age-related TCR diversity loss mainly reflected lost richness.

TCR beta rearrangements were amplified from peripheral blood genomic DNA. Points on this clonotype: The antigen remains unidentified.

Germline V CDR1 and CDR2: MNHEY, SVGAGI. V was cut by 5 bases and J by 0 bases, with 11 bases left in between. The CDR3 consists of 15 residues. Rearranged V-D-J TRB sequences were amplified with a mixed TRB-A/B primer pool. TCRdb processed the multiplex PCR reads anew with MiXCR; each CDR3 protein has one entry. Altogether 15,000 to 20,000 distinct CDR3 sequences are present, approximately 40% being singletons, with the ten largest covering 15% to 20%. Sample: blood. The receptor was isolated from a human donor with a solid tumor. The rearrangement uses TRBV6-5 and TRBJ1-3; D not certain. Written as DNA, the CDR3 is TGTGCCAGCAGTCGCCGCGGCGGCTCTGGAAACACCATATATTTT. Amino acids: CASSRRGGSGNTIYF.